The 10 T cell receptor beta chains presented below share a single source sample, sequenced in a study of shared clonotypes between healthy human individuals (TCRdb year 2020). CD8 naive samples consisted of CD45RO-negative cells that were positively selected for CCR7, yielding a CD45RA+CCR7+ population without TemRA cells. The protocol used for the library was the immunoSEQ multiplex PCR assay. TCRdb provides this immuneACCESS table in a form limited to in-frame rearrangements. Some clones are lacking; in checked studies, under half of them reflect an unresolved V gene, and why the rest are absent is not known. This sample lists roughly 890,000 clones; 90% to 95% were detected once. Approximately 25% of the sample is taken by the ten largest. The sample taken for sequencing was naive CD8+ T cells sorted from blood. The sample's cell subset or site label is to be understood as: CD45RA+CCR7+. These receptors were obtained from a man younger than 40 in good health.

The rearrangement joins TRBV19 to TRBJ1-2; D not certain. The germline V and J ends were trimmed by 3 bases and 2 bases, with 10 bases remaining between them. The CDR3 contains 14 residues. Germline V gene lookup returns CDR1 LNHDA and CDR2 SQIVND (reference sequence). The CDR3 DNA reads TGTGCCAGTAGTATGGCTCATTCGAACTATGGCTACACCTTC. It is translated as CASSMAHSNYGYTF. Using reference TRBV19 and TRBJ1-2 for the parts outside the CDR3, the full variable domain is DGGITQSPKYLFRKEGQNVTLSCEQNLNHDAMYWYRQDPGQGLRLIYYSQIVNDFQKGDIAEGYSVSREKKESFPLTVTSAQKNPTAFYLCASSMAHSNYGYTFGSGTRLTVV.

The V and J genes are TRBV7-9 and TRBJ2-5; 7 bases are shared with TRBD2. This CDR3 has 17 residues. Unmatched junction bases numbered 11, after V lost 4 bases and J lost 0 bases. CDR1 and CDR2 from the germline V gene are SEHNR and FQNEAQ (reference sequence). Written as DNA, the CDR3 is TGTGCCAGCAGCTCGGGGCTAGCGGACATGTACCAAGAGACCCAGTACTTC. This gives the protein CASSSGLADMYQETQYF. The full variable domain, completed using reference TRBV7-9 and TRBJ2-5, is DTGVSQNPRHKITKRGQNVTFRCDPISEHNRLYWYRQTLGQGPEFLTYFQNEAQLEKSRLLSDRFSAERPKGSFSTLEIQRTEQGDSAMYLCASSSGLADMYQETQYFGPGTRLLVL.

The chain combines TRBV25-1 with TRBJ2-7, with D possibly being TRBD2 (5 bases). V was cut by 6 bases and J by 4 bases, with 13 bases left in between. Germline CDR1 MGHDK, CDR2 SYGVNS. This CDR3 is built from 13 residues. The CDR3 nucleotides are TGTGCCAGCAGCCGATCATCGGGGTACGAGCAGTACTTC. It codes for CASSRSSGYEQYF.

This clone was seen only once. The gene calls are TRBV7-9 and TRBJ2-1; 11 nucleotides agree with TRBD2. The V gene's germline CDR1 is SEHNR and CDR2 FQNEAQ (reference sequence). After removal of 4 bases from V and 13 bases from J, the junction contained 6 bases not matched to a gene. The CDR3 sequence is 13 residues long. CDR3 in amino acids: CASSSTSGILQFF. The CDR3 DNA sequence: TGTGCCAGCAGCTCGACTAGCGGGATTCTTCAGTTCTTC.

The chain joins TRBV27 to TRBJ2-5; either TRBD1 or TRBD2 may fit D (6 bases each). CDR3 length: 16 amino acids. Germline values: CDR1 MNHEY, CDR2 SMNVEV (reference sequence). V was cut by 5 bases and J by 0 bases, with 16 bases left in between. For the CDR3, the DNA is TGTGCCAGCAGTACACTTTCGGGGGCCTACCAAGAGACCCAGTACTTC. Translation: CASSTLSGAYQETQYF.

The chain recombines TRBV7-9 with TRBJ2-7; D gene ambiguous. Germline V lookup: CDR1 SEHNR, CDR2 FQNEAQ (reference sequence). V lost 3 bases and J lost 1, with 7 bases in between. The CDR3 extends over 13 amino acids. The chain's CDR3 is CASSFGQSYEQYF. DNA for the CDR3: TGTGCCAGCAGCTTTGGTCAGTCCTACGAGCAGTACTTC.

The chain has TRBV7-9 and TRBJ2-7; 9 nucleotides agree with TRBD2. Germline assignment: CDR1 SEHNR and CDR2 FQNEAQ (reference sequence). The ends lost 6 bases at V and 4 bases at J; junction bases unmatched: 16. This CDR3 spans 17 amino acids. The CDR3 DNA reads TGTGCCAGCAGACCCCCTTGGACGCGGGAGGGCGGGTACGAGCAGTACTTC. Amino acid sequence: CASRPPWTREGGYEQYF. The whole variable domain, filled in from reference TRBV7-9 and TRBJ2-7, reads DTGVSQNPRHKITKRGQNVTFRCDPISEHNRLYWYRQTLGQGPEFLTYFQNEAQLEKSRLLSDRFSAERPKGSFSTLEIQRTEQGDSAMYLCASRPPWTREGGYEQYFGPGTRLTVT.

V and J are TRBV21-1 and TRBJ2-7. TRBV21-1 is reported as a pseudogene. The CDR3 consists of 10 residues. CDR3: CASSIVEQYF. CDR3 coding DNA: TGTGCCAGCAGCATTGTCGAGCAGTACTTC.

The chain joins TRBV5-1 to TRBJ1-2, with a tentative D call TRBD1 (5 bases). In germline, CDR1 is SGHRS, CDR2 YFSETQ. V was clipped by 2 bases and J by 6 bases, with 14 bases between them. CDR3 size: 14 residues. CDR3 sequence reads: CASSFRGKEDGYTF. CDR3 coding DNA: TGCGCCAGCAGCTTCCGGGGGAAGGAGGATGGCTACACCTTC.

The rearrangement links TRBV14 to TRBJ2-3; perhaps D is TRBD1 or TRBD2 (5 bases each). The germline CDR1 and CDR2 sequences are SGHDN and FVKESK. V was pared by 4 bases and J by 5 bases, with 10 bases between. This CDR3 contains 13 residues. Here the CDR3 reads CASSPGPGDTQYF. Written as DNA, the CDR3 is TGTGCCAGCAGCCCGGGACCAGGAGATACGCAGTATTTT.